The entry that follows covers one TCR beta chain sequence. This table comes from immunoSEQ multiplex PCR, and its TCRdb copy is limited to in-frame clones, with some not included. The data contain approximately 59,000 clones, roughly 88% of them singletons. The data are from a study of T cells in tuberculosis. About the study: CD1B tetramers identified T cells specific for mycobacterial lipid GMM.

Thawed, overnight-rested PBMC were stained with GMM-loaded CD1B tetramer, viability dye and anti-CD3, then sorted. CD1B tetramers were loaded with Rhodococcus equi-derived C32 glucose monomycolate. Tetramer-sorted PBMC had been CD14 monocyte-depleted before freezing. Tetramer-negative cells, 90,000 to 100,000 per donor, were also sorted. Study-wide results and caveats: T cells binding CD1B-GMM tetramer weakly possibly escaped the sort.

The CDR3 contains 13 residues. Germline CDR1 is SGHTA and CDR2 is FQGTGA. Trimming cost V 6 bases and J 4 bases, with 12 bases left between them. The sample comprised CD1b-GMM tetramer-negative cells sorted from PBMCs. The TCR sequence derives from an adult woman with latent tuberculosis. J is TRBJ1-1 and V is TRBV7-3; D is unclear. CDR3 nucleotide sequence: TGTGCCAGCAGACGGGATTTAAGCACTGAAGCTTTCTTT. It codes for CASRRDLSTEAFF.